The 25 T cell receptor beta chains reported below all come from one sample, sequenced in a study of radiotherapy plus CTLA-4 blockade in lung cancer. The repertoire was sequenced with immunoSEQ multiplex PCR; TCRdb's copy has only in-frame clones and lacks some. Of roughly 50,000 clones detected, roughly 76% appear once; the ten largest clones hold 11%. Sequencing was performed on peripheral blood, taken from a patient treated with radiotherapy plus ipilimumab. Source of these receptors: a human donor with non-small cell lung cancer who had stable disease on radiotherapy plus ipilimumab.

The chain joins TRBV11-2 to TRBJ2-7, with TRBD1 as a possible D gene (7 bases). The length of the CDR3 is 15 residues. The V gene lost 8 bases and the J gene lost 3 bases, with 20 bases spanning the gap. From germline, CDR1 is SGHAT and CDR2 FQNNGV. The CDR3 reads CASRLSGGGSYEQYV. CDR3 nucleotide sequence: TGTGCCAGCCGTCTCTCTGGAGGGGGCAGCTACGAGCAGTACGTC.

This clone was seen a few times. V usage is TRBV11-2 and J usage is TRBJ2-1; D tentatively reads TRBD1 or TRBD2 (6 bases each). The CDR3 length is 18 residues. The V end lost 5 bases, the J end lost 8 bases, and 28 bases lay between the germline ends. Germline CDR1 and CDR2: SGHAT and FQNNGV. The CDR3: CASSPSIWRGKVFDEQFF. CDR3 DNA: TGTGCCAGCAGCCCAAGCATTTGGAGGGGGAAGGTTTTTGATGAGCAGTTCTTC.

This chain connects TRBV6-1 to TRBJ2-1, with D perhaps assigned TRBD1 or TRBD2 (5 bases each). This CDR3 has 13 residues. Germline lookup yields CDR1 MNHNS and CDR2 SASEGT. V lost 2 bases to trimming and J lost 13 bases, with 15 bases between them. This CDR3 is CASSEWGLWTQFF. The CDR3 DNA is TGTGCCAGCAGTGAATGGGGGTTATGGACTCAGTTCTTC.

The CDR3 nucleotides read TGTGCCAGCAGGACTAGACAGGGCCTAAGCACTGAAGCTTTCTTT. Its translation: CASRTRQGLSTEAFF. This chain joins TRBV6-1 and TRBJ1-1; 7 bases are shared with TRBD1. There are 15 residues in the CDR3. Germline V gives CDR1 MNHNS, CDR2 SASEGT. The J segment lost 4 bases and the V segment lost 6 bases, leaving 11 bases of the junction unmatched.

The chain joins TRBV5-5 to TRBJ2-2; D is uncertain. CDR3 size: 13 residues. The germline V gene encodes CDR1 SGHKS and CDR2 YYEKEE (reference sequence). V was clipped by 2 bases and J by 4 bases, with 6 bases between them. The DNA of the CDR3 is TGTGCCAGCAGCTTACGGCTCACCGGGGAGCTGTTTTTT. Translated, it gives CASSLRLTGELFF.

The rearrangement uses TRBV19 and TRBJ2-5, with D tentatively TRBD2 (6 bases). This CDR3 spans 13 amino acids. The germline V gene has CDR1 LNHDA and CDR2 SQIVND (reference sequence). V was trimmed by 1 base and J by 5 bases, leaving 8 bases between them. Here the CDR3 reads CASSIALAETQYF. CDR3 bases: TGTGCCAGTAGTATAGCACTAGCTGAGACCCAGTACTTC.

The chain recombines TRBV6-1 with TRBJ2-4, with D perhaps matching TRBD1 (6 bases). Per germline, CDR1 MNHNS and CDR2 SASEGT. This CDR3 has 15 residues. Trimming cost V 10 bases and J 0 bases, with 16 bases left between them. The CDR3 protein is CATRDRTVAKNIQYF. As DNA, the CDR3 is TGTGCCACGAGGGATCGGACAGTAGCCAAAAACATTCAGTACTTC.

The chain uses TRBV7-8 and TRBJ2-7; 9 bases match TRBD2. V was pared by 0 bases and J by 0 bases, with 6 bases of the junction left unmatched. The CDR3 consists of 17 residues. Germline V lookup: CDR1 SGHVS, CDR2 FQNEAQ. The CDR3 loop reads CASSLASGGMSSYEQYF. CDR3 nucleotides: TGTGCCAGCAGCTTAGCGAGCGGGGGGATGAGCTCCTACGAGCAGTACTTC.

The chain is built from TRBV4-3 and TRBJ2-3, with D possibly matching TRBD2 (6 bases). The V and J ends lost 5 bases and 2 bases respectively, with 11 bases between them. CDR1 LGHNA and CDR2 YSLEER come from the germline V gene. The CDR3 is made up of 14 amino acids. For the CDR3, the DNA is TGCGCCAGCAGCTACGGGACTTTCACAGATACGCAGTATTTT. Its translation: CASSYGTFTDTQYF.

The chain employs TRBV29-1 and TRBJ1-2; the D is unclear. This CDR3 region has 12 residues. Germline-derived CDR1 and CDR2 are SQVTM and ANQGSEA. Trimming left V 3 bases short and J 4 bases short, with 9 bases between. CDR3 coding DNA: TGCAGCGTTGATACGGGTGGCTATGGCTACACCTTC. Amino acids: CSVDTGGYGYTF.

The chain is built from TRBV18 and TRBJ2-5, with D unresolved. Trimming took off 3 bases at V and 2 bases at J, with 4 bases between the two ends. This CDR3 region has 12 residues. Per the germline V gene, CDR1 is KGHSH and CDR2 is LQKENI. DNA for the CDR3: TGTGCCAGCTCACCGGGGCAAGAGACCCAGTACTTC. Protein sequence: CASSPGQETQYF.

The chain couples TRBV6-5 to TRBJ1-2; D is unresolved. The V end lost 2 bases, the J end lost 6 bases, and 7 bases lay between the germline ends. Germline CDR1 and CDR2: MNHEY and SVGAGI. The CDR3 is 12 amino acids. CDR3 sequence: CASSYEGHGYTF. CDR3 nucleotide sequence: TGTGCCAGCAGTTACGAGGGTCATGGCTACACCTTC.

The chain joins TRBV2 to TRBJ1-6, with D possibly being TRBD1 (6 bases). The germline gives CDR1 SNHLY, CDR2 FYNNEI. This CDR3 comprises 15 residues. V shed 6 bases and J shed 9 bases, with 18 bases lying between them. The CDR3 bases are TGTGCCAGCAGGGATACGGGACAATCGGCTTCACCCCTCCACTTT. Translation: CASRDTGQSASPLHF. The variable domain in full, with the rest retrieved from reference TRBV2 and TRBJ1-6, is EPEVTQTPSHQVTQMGQEVILRCVPISNHLYFYWYRQILGQKVEFLVSFYNNEISEKSEIFDDQFSVERPDGSNFTLKIRSTKLEDSAMYFCASRDTGQSASPLHFGNGTRLTVT.

The rearrangement links TRBV13 to TRBJ1-4; 7 bases agree with TRBD1. V dropped 3 bases and J dropped 4; count of bases not matched to a gene: 8. CDR3 size: 16 residues. The germline CDR1 and CDR2 sequences are PRHDT and FYEKMQ (reference sequence). The CDR3 DNA reads TGTGCCAGCAGCTTCCGACAGGGCTGGGGTAATGAAAAACTGTTTTTT. Its translation: CASSFRQGWGNEKLFF.

This clone has only one observation. This chain connects TRBV4-2 to TRBJ1-2; the D is unclear. Between the trimmed V and J ends, which lost 2 bases and 0 bases, there was a span of 7 bases. Germline loops: CDR1 LGHNA, CDR2 YNFKEQ. CDR3 size: 14 residues. DNA of the CDR3: TGTGCCAGCAGCCAACTGCCGGCTAACTATGGCTACACCTTC. Its translation: CASSQLPANYGYTF.

The chain recombines TRBV11-2 with TRBJ2-7; 10 nucleotides line up with TRBD1. The CDR3 contains 16 residues. Germline V gene lookup returns CDR1 SGHAT and CDR2 FQNNGV. V dropped 5 bases and J dropped 3; count of bases not matched to a gene: 10. The CDR3 region is CASSPLFGTGVYEQYF. CDR3 coding DNA: TGTGCCAGCAGCCCCCTCTTCGGGACAGGGGTCTACGAGCAGTACTTC.

This chain links TRBV7-6 with TRBJ1-1; D remains unclear. Per the germline V gene, CDR1 is SGHVS and CDR2 is FNYEAQ. The ends were cut back, 1 base at V and 3 bases at J, with 9 bases in the middle. The CDR3 sequence is 14 residues long. CDR3 region: CASSLVEGDTEAFF. The CDR3 DNA reads as TGTGCCAGCAGCTTAGTAGAGGGAGACACTGAAGCTTTCTTT.

This clone was seen more than once but under ten times. The rearrangement joins TRBV7-2 to TRBJ2-7, with 7 positions matching TRBD1. The CDR3 spans 15 residues. Per the germline V gene, CDR1 is SGHTA and CDR2 is FQGNSA. After removal of 3 bases from V and 5 bases from J, the junction contained 10 bases not matched to a gene. The CDR3 DNA reads as TGTGCCAGCAGCTTGGTCGGATCGACAGGGAACGAGCAGTACTTC. This translates into CASSLVGSTGNEQYF.

This clone is a singleton in its sample. V usage is TRBV11-2 and J usage is TRBJ1-1, with unresolved D. Germline-derived CDR1 and CDR2 are SGHAT and FQNNGV. There are 12 residues in the CDR3. Trimming pared 4 bases from V and 7 bases from J, leaving 10 bases between. Here the CDR3 DNA reads TGTGCCAGCAGCTATAGACGGCATGAAGCTTTCTTT. It encodes CASSYRRHEAFF.

This chain connects TRBV2 to TRBJ1-2, with D unclear. The ends were cut back, 1 base at V and 2 bases at J, with 8 bases in the middle. Germline V CDR1 and CDR2: SNHLY, FYNNEI. CDR3 length: 14 residues. CDR3 DNA sequence: TGTGCCAGCAGTGAAGACGGAGTCAACTATGGCTACACCTTC. It translates to CASSEDGVNYGYTF.

The rearrangement links TRBV11-3 to TRBJ2-7; D may be TRBD1 (5 bases). In germline, CDR1 is SGHNT, CDR2 YENEEA. V was cut by 3 bases and J by 2 bases, with 8 bases left in between. The CDR3 loop spans 13 amino acids. CDR3 protein: CASSFRVAYEQYF. The CDR3 DNA reads as TGTGCCAGCAGCTTCAGGGTTGCCTACGAGCAGTACTTC.

This sequence joins TRBV19 and TRBJ2-5; 8 bases are a match to TRBD1. Germline trimming cut 10 bases from V and 5 bases from J; bases unmatched to any gene: 9. The length of the CDR3 is 13 residues. Germline V lookup: CDR1 LNHDA, CDR2 SQIVND (reference sequence). CDR3 amino acids: CATGQGVGETQYF. The CDR3 DNA reads as TGTGCCACCGGACAGGGAGTCGGGGAGACCCAGTACTTC.

This chain connects TRBV25-1 to TRBJ1-3, with 9 bases fitting TRBD1. J was trimmed by 0 bases and V by 3 bases; bases with no gene match: 9. The CDR3 has 18 residues. In germline, CDR1 is MGHDK, CDR2 SYGVNS. CDR3: CASSDTGTGLSSGNTIYF. In DNA form, the CDR3 reads TGTGCCAGCAGTGACACCGGGACAGGGCTGAGCTCTGGAAACACCATATATTTT. Looking up the rest from reference TRBV25-1 and TRBJ1-3 gives the full variable domain: EADIYQTPRYLVIGTGKKITLECSQTMGHDKMYWYQQDPGMELHLIHYSYGVNSTEKGDLSSESTVSRIRTEHFPLTLESARPSHTSQYLCASSDTGTGLSSGNTIYFGEGSWLTVV.

The rearrangement links TRBV11-2 to TRBJ1-6; the D gene is possibly TRBD1 (5 bases). The germline gives CDR1 SGHAT, CDR2 FQNNGV. The CDR3 runs to 15 residues. V was clipped by 3 bases and J by 4 bases, with 10 bases between them. CDR3 region: CASSFQGGYNSPLHF. The CDR3 nucleotides read TGTGCCAGCAGCTTTCAGGGAGGTTATAATTCACCCCTCCACTTT.

V is TRBV5-4 and J is TRBJ2-2; 9 bases map to TRBD2. Germline CDR1 reads SGHNT; CDR2 reads YYREEE (reference sequence). V shed 0 bases and J 1 base; nucleotides not matched to a gene: 1. This CDR3 is 16 amino acids long. The CDR3 DNA is TGTGCCAGCAGCTTGGCAGCGGGGGGGAACACCGGGGAGCTGTTTTTT. This sequence encodes CASSLAAGGNTGELFF.